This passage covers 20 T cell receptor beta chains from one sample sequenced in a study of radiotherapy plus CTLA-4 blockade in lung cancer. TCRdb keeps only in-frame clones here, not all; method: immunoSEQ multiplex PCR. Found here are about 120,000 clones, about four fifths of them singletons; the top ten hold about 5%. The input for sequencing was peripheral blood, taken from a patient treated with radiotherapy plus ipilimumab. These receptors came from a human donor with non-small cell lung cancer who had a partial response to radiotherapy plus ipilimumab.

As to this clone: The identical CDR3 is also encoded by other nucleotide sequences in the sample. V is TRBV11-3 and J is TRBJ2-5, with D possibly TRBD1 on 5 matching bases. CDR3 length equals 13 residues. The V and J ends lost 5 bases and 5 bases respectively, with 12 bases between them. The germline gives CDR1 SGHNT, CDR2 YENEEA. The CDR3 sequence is CASSPGFRETQYF. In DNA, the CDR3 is TGTGCCAGCAGCCCAGGGTTCCGGGAGACCCAGTACTTC.

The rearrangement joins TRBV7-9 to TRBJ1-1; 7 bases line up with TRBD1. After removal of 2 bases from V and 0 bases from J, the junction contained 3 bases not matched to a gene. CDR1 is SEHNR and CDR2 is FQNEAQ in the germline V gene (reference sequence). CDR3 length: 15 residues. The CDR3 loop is CASSLQQGLNTEAFF. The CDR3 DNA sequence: TGTGCCAGCAGCTTACAACAGGGGCTGAACACTGAAGCTTTCTTT.

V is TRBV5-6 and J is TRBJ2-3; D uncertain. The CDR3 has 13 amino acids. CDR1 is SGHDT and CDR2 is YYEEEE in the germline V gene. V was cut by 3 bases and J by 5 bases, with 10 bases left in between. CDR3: CASSWKGVDTQYF. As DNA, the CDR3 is TGTGCCAGCAGCTGGAAAGGAGTAGATACGCAGTATTTT.

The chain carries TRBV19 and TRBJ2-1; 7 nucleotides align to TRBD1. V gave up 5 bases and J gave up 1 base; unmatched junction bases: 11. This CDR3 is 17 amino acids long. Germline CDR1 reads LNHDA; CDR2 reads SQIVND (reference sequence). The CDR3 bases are TGTGCCAGTAGTTCAGAAACAGGGGAGAGGTCCTACAATGAGCAGTTCTTC. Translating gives CASSSETGERSYNEQFF.

As DNA, the CDR3 is TGCGCCAGCAGCTTGGCCGGGACAGGGGTTGGAAACACCATATATTTT. As protein: CASSLAGTGVGNTIYF. The chain is built from TRBV5-1 and TRBJ1-3; TRBD1 matches 10 bases. The CDR3 runs 16 residues. Germline trimming cut 0 bases from V and 3 bases from J; bases unmatched to any gene: 3. In germline, CDR1 is SGHRS, CDR2 YFSETQ.

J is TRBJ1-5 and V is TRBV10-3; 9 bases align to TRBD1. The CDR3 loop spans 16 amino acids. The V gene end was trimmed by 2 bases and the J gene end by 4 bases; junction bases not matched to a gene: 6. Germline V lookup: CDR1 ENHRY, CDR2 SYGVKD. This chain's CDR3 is CAISEASGQGNQPQHF. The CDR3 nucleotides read TGTGCCATCAGTGAGGCTTCGGGACAGGGAAATCAGCCCCAGCATTTT.

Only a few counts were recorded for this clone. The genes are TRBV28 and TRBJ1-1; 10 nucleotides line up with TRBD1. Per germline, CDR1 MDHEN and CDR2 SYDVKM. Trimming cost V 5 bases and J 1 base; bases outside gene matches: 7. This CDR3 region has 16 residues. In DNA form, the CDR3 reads TGTGCCAGCAGTGTTGGGACAGGGGTCGGGAACACTGAAGCTTTCTTT. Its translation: CASSVGTGVGNTEAFF.

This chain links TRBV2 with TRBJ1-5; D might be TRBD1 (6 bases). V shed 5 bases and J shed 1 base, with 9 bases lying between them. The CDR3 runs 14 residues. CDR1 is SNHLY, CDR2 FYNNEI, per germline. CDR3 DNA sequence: TGTGCCAGCAGTACCAGGGGCAGCAATCAGCCCCAGCATTTT. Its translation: CASSTRGSNQPQHF.

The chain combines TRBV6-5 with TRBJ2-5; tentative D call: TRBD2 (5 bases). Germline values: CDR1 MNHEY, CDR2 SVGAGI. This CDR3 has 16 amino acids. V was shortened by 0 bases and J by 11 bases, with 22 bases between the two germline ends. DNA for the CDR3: TGTGCCAGCAGTTACTCGAATGGACTGATGGCGGAGGAGCAGTACTTC. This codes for CASSYSNGLMAEEQYF.

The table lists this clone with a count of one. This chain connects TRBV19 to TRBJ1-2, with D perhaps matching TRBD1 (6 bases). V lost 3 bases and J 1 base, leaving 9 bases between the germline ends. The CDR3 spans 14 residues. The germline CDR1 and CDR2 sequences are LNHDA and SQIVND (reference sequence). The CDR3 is CASSIGQLNYGYTF. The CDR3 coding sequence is TGTGCCAGTAGTATTGGACAGCTTAACTATGGCTACACCTTC.

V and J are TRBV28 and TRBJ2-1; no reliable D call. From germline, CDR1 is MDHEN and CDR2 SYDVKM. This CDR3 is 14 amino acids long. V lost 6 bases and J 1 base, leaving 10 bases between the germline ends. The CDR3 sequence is CASSLLRSYNEQFF. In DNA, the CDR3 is TGTGCCAGCAGCCTATTGAGGTCCTACAATGAGCAGTTCTTC.

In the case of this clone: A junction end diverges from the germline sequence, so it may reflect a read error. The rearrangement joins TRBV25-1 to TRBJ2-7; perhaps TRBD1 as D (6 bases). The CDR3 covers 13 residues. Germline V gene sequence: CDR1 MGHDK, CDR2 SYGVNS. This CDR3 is CAGSRQELYEQYF. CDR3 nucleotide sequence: TGTGCCGGCAGCAGACAGGAGCTATACGAGCAGTACTTC.

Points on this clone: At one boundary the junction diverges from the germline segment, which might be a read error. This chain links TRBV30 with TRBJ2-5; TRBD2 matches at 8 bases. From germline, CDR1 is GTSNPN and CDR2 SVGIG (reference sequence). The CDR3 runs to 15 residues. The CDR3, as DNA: TGTGCCCGGAGTGTCGATAGCGGGACGCAAGAGACCCAGTACTTC. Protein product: CARSVDSGTQETQYF.

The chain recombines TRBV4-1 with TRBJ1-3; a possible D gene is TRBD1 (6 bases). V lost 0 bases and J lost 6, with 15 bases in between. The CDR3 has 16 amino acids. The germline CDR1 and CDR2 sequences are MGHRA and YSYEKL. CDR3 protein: CASSQEYGDIPNTIYF. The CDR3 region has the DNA TGCGCCAGCAGCCAAGAGTATGGGGACATCCCAAACACCATATATTTT.

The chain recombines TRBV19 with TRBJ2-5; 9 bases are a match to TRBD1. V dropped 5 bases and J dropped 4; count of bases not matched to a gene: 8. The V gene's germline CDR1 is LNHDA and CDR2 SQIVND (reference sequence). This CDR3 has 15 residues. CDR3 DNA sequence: TGTGCCAGTAGTTCGGACAGGGGTCCCTTAGAGACCCAGTACTTC. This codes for CASSSDRGPLETQYF.

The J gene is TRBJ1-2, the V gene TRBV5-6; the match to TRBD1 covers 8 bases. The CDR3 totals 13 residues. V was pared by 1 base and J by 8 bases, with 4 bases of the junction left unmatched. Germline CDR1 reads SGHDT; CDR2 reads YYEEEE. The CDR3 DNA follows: TGTGCCAGCAGCTTGTCAGGGGGCCTCGGCTACACCTTC. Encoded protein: CASSLSGGLGYTF.

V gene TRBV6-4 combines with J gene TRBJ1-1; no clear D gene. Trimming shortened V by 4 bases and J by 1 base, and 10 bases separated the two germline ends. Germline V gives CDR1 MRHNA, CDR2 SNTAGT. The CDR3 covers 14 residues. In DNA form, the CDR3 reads TGTGCCAGCAGTGCAGCCCCAGGGAACACTGAAGCTTTCTTT. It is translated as CASSAAPGNTEAFF.

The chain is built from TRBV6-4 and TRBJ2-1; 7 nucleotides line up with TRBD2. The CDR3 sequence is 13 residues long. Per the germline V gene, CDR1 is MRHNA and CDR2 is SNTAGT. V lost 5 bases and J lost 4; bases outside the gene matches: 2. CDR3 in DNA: TGTGCCAGCAGTTGGGGGGGGTACAATGAGCAGTTCTTC. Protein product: CASSWGGYNEQFF.

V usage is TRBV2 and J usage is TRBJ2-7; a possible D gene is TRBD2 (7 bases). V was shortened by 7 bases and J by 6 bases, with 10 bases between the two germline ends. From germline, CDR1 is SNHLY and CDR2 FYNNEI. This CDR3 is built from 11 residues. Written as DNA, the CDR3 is TGTGCCAGCACGAGGGGGGGCGAGCAGTACGTC. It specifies CASTRGGEQYV.

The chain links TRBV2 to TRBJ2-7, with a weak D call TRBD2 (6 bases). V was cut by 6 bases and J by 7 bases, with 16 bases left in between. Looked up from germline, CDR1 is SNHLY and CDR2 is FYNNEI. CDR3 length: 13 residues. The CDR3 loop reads CASRRGPGGEQYF. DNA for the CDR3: TGTGCCAGCAGGCGGGGACCCGGAGGGGAGCAGTACTTC. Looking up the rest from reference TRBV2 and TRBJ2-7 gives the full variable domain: EPEVTQTPSHQVTQMGQEVILRCVPISNHLYFYWYRQILGQKVEFLVSFYNNEISEKSEIFDDQFSVERPDGSNFTLKIRSTKLEDSAMYFCASRRGPGGEQYFGPGTRLTVT.